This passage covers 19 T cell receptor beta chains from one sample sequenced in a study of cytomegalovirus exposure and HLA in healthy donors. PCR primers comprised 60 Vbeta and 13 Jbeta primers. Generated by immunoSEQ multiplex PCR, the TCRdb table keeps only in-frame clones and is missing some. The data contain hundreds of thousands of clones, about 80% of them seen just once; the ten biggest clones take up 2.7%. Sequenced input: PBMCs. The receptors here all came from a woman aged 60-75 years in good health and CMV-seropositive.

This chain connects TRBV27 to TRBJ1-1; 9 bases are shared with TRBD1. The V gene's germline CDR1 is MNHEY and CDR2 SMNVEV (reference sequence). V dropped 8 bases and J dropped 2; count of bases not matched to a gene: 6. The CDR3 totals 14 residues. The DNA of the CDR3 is TGTGCCAGCGGGACAGGGTTTCTTAACACTGAAGCTTTCTTT. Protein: CASGTGFLNTEAFF.

The CDR3 here is CASSSSGTSEETQYF. In DNA form, the CDR3 reads TGTGCCAGCAGTTCATCCGGGACTAGCGAAGAGACCCAGTACTTC. J is TRBJ2-5 and V is TRBV28; 10 bases fit TRBD2. This CDR3 has 15 residues. The ends lost 4 bases at V and 3 bases at J; junction bases unmatched: 5. Germline V gene lookup returns CDR1 MDHEN and CDR2 SYDVKM.

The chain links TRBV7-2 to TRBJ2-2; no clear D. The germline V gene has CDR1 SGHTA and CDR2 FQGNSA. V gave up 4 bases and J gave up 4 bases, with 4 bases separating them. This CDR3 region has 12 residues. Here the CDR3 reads CASSSPTGELFF. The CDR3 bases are TGTGCCAGCAGCTCTCCCACCGGGGAGCTGTTTTTT.

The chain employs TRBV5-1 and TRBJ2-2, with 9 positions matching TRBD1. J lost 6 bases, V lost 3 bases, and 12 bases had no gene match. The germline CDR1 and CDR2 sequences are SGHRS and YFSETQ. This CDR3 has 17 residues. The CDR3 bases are TGCGCCAGCAGCTCAAGTCCCGGGACAGGGTTTGCCGGGGAGCTGTTTTTT. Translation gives CASSSSPGTGFAGELFF.

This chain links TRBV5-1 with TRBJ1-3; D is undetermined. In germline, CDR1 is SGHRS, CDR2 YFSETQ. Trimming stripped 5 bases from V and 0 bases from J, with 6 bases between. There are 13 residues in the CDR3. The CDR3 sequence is CASSQDSGNTIYF. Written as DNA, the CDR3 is TGCGCCAGCAGTCAGGACTCTGGAAACACCATATATTTT.

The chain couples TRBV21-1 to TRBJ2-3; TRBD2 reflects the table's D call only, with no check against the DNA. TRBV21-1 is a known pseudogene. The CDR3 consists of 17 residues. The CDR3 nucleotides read TGTGCCAGCAGCCCGGGACTAGCGCTAAGAGAAGGGGATACGCAGTATTTT. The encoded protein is CASSPGLALREGDTQYF.

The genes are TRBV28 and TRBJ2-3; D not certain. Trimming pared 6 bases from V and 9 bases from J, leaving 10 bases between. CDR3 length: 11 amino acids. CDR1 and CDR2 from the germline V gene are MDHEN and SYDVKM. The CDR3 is CASSTIRTQYF. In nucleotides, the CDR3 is TGTGCCAGCAGCACGATCAGAACGCAGTATTTT.

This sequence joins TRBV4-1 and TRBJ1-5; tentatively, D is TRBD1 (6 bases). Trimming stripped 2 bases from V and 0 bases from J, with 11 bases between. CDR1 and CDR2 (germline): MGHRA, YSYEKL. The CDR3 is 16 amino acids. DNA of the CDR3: TGCGCCAGCAGCCAACCTTTACAGGGTAGCAATCAGCCCCAGCATTTT. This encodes CASSQPLQGSNQPQHF.

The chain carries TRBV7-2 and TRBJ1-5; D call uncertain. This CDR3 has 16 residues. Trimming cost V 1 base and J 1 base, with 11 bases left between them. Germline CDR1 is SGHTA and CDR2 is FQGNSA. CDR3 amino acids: CASSLGLRWSNQPQHF. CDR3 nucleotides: TGTGCCAGCAGCTTAGGGTTGAGGTGGAGCAATCAGCCCCAGCATTTT.

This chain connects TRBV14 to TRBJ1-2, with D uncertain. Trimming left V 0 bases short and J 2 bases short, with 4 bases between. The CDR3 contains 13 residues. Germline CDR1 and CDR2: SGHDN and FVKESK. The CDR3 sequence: CASSQDTNYGYTF. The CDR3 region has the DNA TGTGCCAGCAGCCAAGATACAAACTATGGCTACACCTTC.

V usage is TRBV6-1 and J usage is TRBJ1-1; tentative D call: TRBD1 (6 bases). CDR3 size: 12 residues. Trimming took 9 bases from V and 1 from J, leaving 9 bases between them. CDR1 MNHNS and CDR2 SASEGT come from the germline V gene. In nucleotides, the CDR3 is TGTGCCAGTCGACAGGCGAACACTGAAGCTTTCTTT. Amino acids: CASRQANTEAFF.

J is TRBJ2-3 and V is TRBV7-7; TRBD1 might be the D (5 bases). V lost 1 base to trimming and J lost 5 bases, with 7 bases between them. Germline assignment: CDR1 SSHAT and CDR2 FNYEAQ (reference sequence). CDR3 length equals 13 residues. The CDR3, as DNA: TGTGCCAGCAGCTTAGAAACAGGAGATACGCAGTATTTT. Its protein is CASSLETGDTQYF.

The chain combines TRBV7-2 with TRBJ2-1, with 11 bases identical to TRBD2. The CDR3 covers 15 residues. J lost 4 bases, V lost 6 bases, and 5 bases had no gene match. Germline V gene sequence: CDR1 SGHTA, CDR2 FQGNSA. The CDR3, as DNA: TGTGCCAGCAGAACTACTAGCGGGGGATACAATGAGCAGTTCTTC. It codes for CASRTTSGGYNEQFF. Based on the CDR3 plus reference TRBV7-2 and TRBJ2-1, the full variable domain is GAGVSQSPSNKVTEKGKDVELRCDPISGHTALYWYRQSLGQGLEFLIYFQGNSAPDKSGLPSDRFSAERTGGSVSTLTIQRTQQEDSAVYLCASRTTSGGYNEQFFGPGTRLTVL.

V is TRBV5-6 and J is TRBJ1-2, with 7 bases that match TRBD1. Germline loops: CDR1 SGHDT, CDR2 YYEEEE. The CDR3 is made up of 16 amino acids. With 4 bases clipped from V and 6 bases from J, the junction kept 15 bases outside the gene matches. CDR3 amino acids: CASSTPNRGQLDGYTF. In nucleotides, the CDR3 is TGTGCCAGCAGCACCCCAAACCGGGGACAGTTAGATGGCTACACCTTC.

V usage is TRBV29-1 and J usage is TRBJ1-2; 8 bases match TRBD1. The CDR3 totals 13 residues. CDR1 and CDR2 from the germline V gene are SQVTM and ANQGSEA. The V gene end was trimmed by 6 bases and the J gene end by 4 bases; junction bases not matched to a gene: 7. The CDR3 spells CSVQGAVAYGYTF. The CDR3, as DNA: TGCAGCGTGCAGGGGGCTGTTGCCTATGGCTACACCTTC.

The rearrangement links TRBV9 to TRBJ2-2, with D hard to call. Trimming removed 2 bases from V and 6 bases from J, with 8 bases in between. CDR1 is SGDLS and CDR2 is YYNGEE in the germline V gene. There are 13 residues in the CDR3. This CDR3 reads CASSVSEAGELFF. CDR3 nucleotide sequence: TGTGCCAGCAGCGTGTCAGAAGCCGGGGAGCTGTTTTTT.

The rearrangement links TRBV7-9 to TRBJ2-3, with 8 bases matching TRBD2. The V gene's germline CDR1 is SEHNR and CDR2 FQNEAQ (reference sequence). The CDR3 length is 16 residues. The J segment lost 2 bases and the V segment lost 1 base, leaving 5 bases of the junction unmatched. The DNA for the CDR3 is TGTGCCAGCAGCTTAGGTACTAGCGGCGACACAGATACGCAGTATTTT. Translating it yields CASSLGTSGDTDTQYF.

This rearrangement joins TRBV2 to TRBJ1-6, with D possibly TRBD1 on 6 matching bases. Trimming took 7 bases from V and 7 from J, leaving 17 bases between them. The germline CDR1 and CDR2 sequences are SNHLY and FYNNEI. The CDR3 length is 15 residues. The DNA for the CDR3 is TGTGCCAGCATGCTGACAGGCCAGTCGAATTCACCCCTCCACTTT. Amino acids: CASMLTGQSNSPLHF.

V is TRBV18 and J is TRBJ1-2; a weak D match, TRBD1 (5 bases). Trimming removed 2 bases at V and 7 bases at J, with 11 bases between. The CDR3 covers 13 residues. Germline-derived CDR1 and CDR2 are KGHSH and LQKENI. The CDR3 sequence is CASSPAGGGGYTF. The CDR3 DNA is TGTGCCAGCTCACCAGCCGGGGGAGGTGGCTACACCTTC. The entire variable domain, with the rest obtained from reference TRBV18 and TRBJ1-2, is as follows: NAGVMQNPRHLVRRRGQEARLRCSPMKGHSHVYWYRQLPEEGLKFMVYLQKENIIDESGMPKERFSAEFPKEGPSILRIQQVVRGDSAAYFCASSPAGGGGYTFGSGTRLTVV.